This TCR beta chain stems from a study of radiation and T cells in renal cell carcinoma. This clone was observed once. Using immunoSEQ multiplex PCR, the repertoire was profiled, and TCRdb retains in-frame clones only, with some absent. The profile shows about 120,000 clones, 65% to 85% of them singletons. The time point was: blood 2 weeks post-SBRT. Treatment defined: 15 Gy SBRT to primary tumor, nephrectomy 4 weeks later. Blood was sampled at baseline, 2 weeks and 4 weeks after SBRT. This renal cell carcinoma was of the clear cell type. In germline, CDR1 is SGDLS, CDR2 YYNGEE. Trimming shortened V by 0 bases and J by 5 bases, and 14 bases separated the two germline ends. This CDR3 spans 15 amino acids.

The clonotype originates from a man over 45 with renal cell carcinoma. V usage is TRBV9 and J usage is TRBJ1-1; D not resolved. The starting material was blood, obtained from a patient whose treatment included radiotherapy and nephrectomy. Here the CDR3 DNA reads TGTGCCAGCAGCGTAGGTCCTCCCTGGGAGACTGAAGCTTTCTTT. Amino acid sequence: CASSVGPPWETEAFF.